This record concerns one TCR beta chain sequence. Clones were read by immunoSEQ multiplex PCR, and TCRdb kept only the in-frame ones, dropping some. The sample holds 85,000 to 120,000 clones, about 90% seen once. The sample belongs to a study of T cell changes during pregnancy in multiple sclerosis. This CDR3 has 14 amino acids. J gave up 3 bases and V 4 bases, and 6 bases lay outside the gene matches. Germline V gene lookup returns CDR1 SGHNT and CDR2 YYREEE (reference sequence). Material: peripheral blood, obtained before pregnancy. The chain employs TRBV5-4 and TRBJ2-7, with TRBD1 matching over 8 bases. The TCR originated in a female donor with multiple sclerosis, enrolled in a pregnancy study. CDR3 residues: CASSIRTGIYEQYF. In DNA form, the CDR3 reads TGTGCCAGCAGCATCAGGACAGGGATCTACGAGCAGTACTTC.